A single TCR beta chain is shown here with its context. This clonotype turned up a few times. No antigen is known for it. No base quality values were provided; no much bigger clone lies one nucleotide off. As encoded in the germline V gene (reference sequence), CDR1 is LNHDA while CDR2 is SQIVND. Germline trimming: 6 bases from V, 2 bases from J; junction bases outside gene matches: 7. The CDR3 sequence holds 15 residues, the cysteine and phenylalanine included. Solely the CDR3 DNA is kept, with 45 bases framed from the first base. Sequencer: Illumina HiSeq 2500. Quantitative 5'-RACE with molecular barcodes was the method used to prepare the TCR beta libraries. In the authors' own workflow: To identify disease-linked TCR variants, a new computational method was used, one built on a probabilistic model of VDJ rearrangement. TCRdb passed the public sequencing reads through fastp at Q25 and MiXCR, retaining productive beta sequences. CDR3 protein sequences are deduplicated, and each keeps its most common genes and DNA. The V and J calls here are based on TCRdb, not the publication. The sample table contains around 440,000 distinct CDR3 sequences; only one count was recorded for 17% of them. Approximately 1% of the sample is taken by the ten largest.

This entry belongs to a study of CD8 T cells in ankylosing spondylitis (dated by TCRdb to 2015 to 2018). Turning to the overall study: The study set out to find disease-linked TCR variants by profiling T cell receptor beta repertoires in ankylosing spondylitis patients and healthy donors. In total, the full study cohort was made up of some 100 healthy donors and some 26 ankylosing spondylitis patients. Peripheral blood was sampled, and synovial fluid was also collected from ankylosing spondylitis patients. General conclusions and limits of the study: A CD8+ phenotype was shown by the disease-linked clones, which were found at relatively low frequencies in peripheral blood. Some motif variants had previously been reported in the synovial fluid and blood of reactive arthritis patients, which suggests shared mechanisms of disease initiation. The disease-linked clones were reported as significantly enriched in matched synovial fluid samples from ankylosing spondylitis patients. Blood from ankylosing spondylitis patients appeared to be characterized by a TCR beta motif made up of several highly homologous amino acid variants.

The TCR was taken from a male donor with ankylosing spondylitis. Sequencing used blood, either unsorted or a sorted T cell fraction (not recorded which). The sequence links TRBV19 to TRBJ1-5; 7 bases in the middle match TRBD1. CDR3 loop: CASSRQGGRNQPQHF. The bases read TGTGCCAGTAGCCGACAGGGCGGCCGCAATCAGCCCCAGCATTTT. The full variable domain, completed from the reference TRBV19 and TRBJ1-5 proteins outside the CDR3, reads DGGITQSPKYLFRKEGQNVTLSCEQNLNHDAMYWYRQDPGQGLRLIYYSQIVNDFQKGDIAEGYSVSREKKESFPLTVTSAQKNPTAFYLCASSRQGGRNQPQHFGDGTRLSIL.